This T cell receptor (beta chain) was profiled in a study of blood T cell repertoires in COVID-19. Study information: Sites in the United States, Italy and Spain provided acute and convalescent COVID-19 samples. PBMCs, B-cell-depleted T cells, or T cells were the source of the cDNA or gDNA that made up the material.

As processed by the authors: Amplification with reference gene primers provided the estimates of nucleated cell counts. Generated by immunoSEQ multiplex PCR, the TCRdb table keeps only in-frame clones and is missing some. V and J calls and clone size come straight from that table; D and trimming were deduced from the DNA. Counted here are approximately 90,000 clones, roughly 91% occurring once; the ten biggest clones make up roughly 4.5%. This clone was picked up one time. Germline loops: CDR1 SGHRS, CDR2 YFSETQ. The CDR3 is made up of 16 amino acids. Trimming removed 4 bases from V and 7 bases from J, with 21 bases in between.

Material: peripheral blood. The clonotype was recovered from an elderly woman with acute or convalescent COVID-19. This rearrangement joins TRBV5-1 to TRBJ2-1; a possible D gene is TRBD2 (5 bases). CDR3 protein: CASSTELAGRRNEQFF. CDR3 nucleotides: TGCGCCAGCAGCACCGAACTGGCGGGCCGACGGAATGAGCAGTTCTTC.